These 10 T cell receptor beta chains were all obtained from the same sample, sequenced in a study of siplizumab effects on memory and regulatory T cells. The assay was immunoSEQ multiplex PCR, and TCRdb's table has in-frame clones only and misses some. The table has nearly 85,000 clones, roughly 87% seen once; the top ten hold 1.5% to 1.7%. Material for sequencing was Tregs sorted from blood. These receptor sequences come from a human donor in good health.

V is TRBV7-9 and J is TRBJ2-7; TRBD1 might be the D (7 bases). V dropped 5 bases and J dropped 4 bases, with 18 bases sitting between them. Germline assignment: CDR1 SEHNR and CDR2 FQNEAQ (reference sequence). This CDR3 region has 15 residues. For the CDR3, the DNA is TGTGCCAGCAGCCCCCGGACAGGAGGGGAATACGAGCAGTACTTC. This codes for CASSPRTGGEYEQYF. The whole variable domain, remainder taken from reference TRBV7-9 and TRBJ2-7, is DTGVSQNPRHKITKRGQNVTFRCDPISEHNRLYWYRQTLGQGPEFLTYFQNEAQLEKSRLLSDRFSAERPKGSFSTLEIQRTEQGDSAMYLCASSPRTGGEYEQYFGPGTRLTVT.

The rearrangement links TRBV4-3 to TRBJ1-2, with 9 bases lining up with TRBD1. Germline V CDR1 and CDR2: LGHNA, YSLEER. CDR3 length equals 16 residues. After removal of 0 bases from V and 4 bases from J, the junction contained 6 bases not matched to a gene. The CDR3 DNA is TGCGCCAGCAGCCAAGATGGGACAGGGTGGGTCTATGGCTACACCTTC. This translates into CASSQDGTGWVYGYTF.

The chain uses TRBV27 and TRBJ2-1; 9 bases line up with TRBD1. Unmatched junction bases numbered 6, after V lost 5 bases and J lost 4 bases. The CDR3 contains 15 residues. Germline V gives CDR1 MNHEY, CDR2 SMNVEV (reference sequence). CDR3: CASSPDRGRYNEQFF. The CDR3 coding sequence is TGTGCCAGCAGTCCGGACAGGGGACGGTACAATGAGCAGTTCTTC.

The chain combines TRBV7-3 with TRBJ1-5; D possibly corresponds to TRBD1 (5 bases). The CDR3 has 14 amino acids. With 3 bases removed from V and 7 bases from J, the gap between germline ends came to 13 bases. Germline CDR1 SGHTA, CDR2 FQGTGA. In DNA form, the CDR3 reads TGTGCCAGCAGCTTTGCAGGGAGCCAGCAGCCCCAGCATTTT. Amino acid sequence: CASSFAGSQQPQHF.

As regards this clone: In the same sample, other DNA sequences code for this CDR3. CDR3 amino acids: CASSYRSSYGYTF. CDR3 sequence (DNA): TGTGCCAGCAGTTACCGCTCGTCCTATGGCTACACCTTC. V and J are TRBV6-5 and TRBJ1-2, with D unclear. The CDR3 has 13 amino acids. Germline V gives CDR1 MNHEY, CDR2 SVGAGI. Between the trimmed V and J ends, which lost 2 bases and 4 bases, there was a span of 8 bases.

This clone was recorded only once. CDR3 nucleotides: TGCAGCGTTGATTGGTTAGAGACCCAGTACTTC. This codes for CSVDWLETQYF. The chain links TRBV29-1 to TRBJ2-5; no definite D call. The V gene's germline CDR1 is SQVTM and CDR2 ANQGSEA. Trimming pared 3 bases from V and 4 bases from J, leaving 6 bases between. This CDR3 contains 11 residues.

This chain uses TRBV7-2 with TRBJ2-5, with D unresolved. Trimming took off 6 bases at V and 1 base at J, with 9 bases between the two ends. Germline CDR1 reads SGHTA; CDR2 reads FQGNSA. The CDR3 is 13 residues long. CDR3 nucleotides: TGTGCCAGCAGTTCGGCCCTCCAAGAGACCCAGTACTTC. It encodes CASSSALQETQYF.

Comments on this clone: The same CDR3 also results from other DNA sequences found in this sample. The J gene is TRBJ2-1, the V gene TRBV5-1; a possible D gene is TRBD1 (5 bases). Trimming cost V 0 bases and J 0 bases, with 7 bases left between them. The germline V gene has CDR1 SGHRS and CDR2 YFSETQ. The CDR3 extends over 15 amino acids. The CDR3 bases are TGCGCCAGCAGCTTGGGGGGCAGCTCCTACAATGAGCAGTTCTTC. Translation: CASSLGGSSYNEQFF.

The CDR3 loop is CASSFQGNTEAFF. CDR3 DNA sequence: TGTGCCAGCAGCTTTCAGGGAAACACTGAAGCTTTCTTT. The chain joins TRBV11-2 to TRBJ1-1; D perhaps matches TRBD1 (5 bases). The CDR3 has 13 residues. Between the trimmed V and J ends, which lost 3 bases and 2 bases, there was a span of 7 bases. Germline loops: CDR1 SGHAT, CDR2 FQNNGV. Combining the CDR3 with reference TRBV11-2 and TRBJ1-1 gives the whole variable domain EAGVAQSPRYKIIEKRQSVAFWCNPISGHATLYWYQQILGQGPKLLIQFQNNGVVDDSQLPKDRFSAERLKGVDSTLKIQPAKLEDSAVYLCASSFQGNTEAFFGQGTRLTVV.

The chain carries TRBV5-1 and TRBJ2-3, with TRBD2 matching over 10 bases. The junction had 4 bases not matched to a gene; V was cut back by 9 bases and J by 0 bases. Germline V gene sequence: CDR1 SGHRS, CDR2 YFSETQ. CDR3 length equals 14 residues. The CDR3 DNA reads TGCGCCACCTCTAGCGGGGGAAGCACAGATACGCAGTATTTT. Protein sequence: CATSSGGSTDTQYF.